This TCR beta chain was sequenced during a study of spatial heterogeneity in lung cancer. Whole-study context: The count of detected beta-chain sequences consistently exceeded that of alpha-chain sequences.

Described time point: sample taken at primary tumor resection. Whole RNA obtained from tumor, nontumor lung or frozen PBMC underwent sequencing without sorting. Donors were 55 to 75 untreated early-stage non-small cell lung cancer patients. On each TCR cDNA molecule, a unique molecular identifier was present. TCRdb used MiXCR to reprocess the 5' RACE reads, holding one entry per CDR3 protein. The sample shows under 75,000 distinct CDR3 sequences, about an eighth of them seen only once. The ends were cut back, 7 bases at V and 0 bases at J, with 12 bases in the middle. The CDR3 covers 14 residues. Germline loops: CDR1 SNHLY, CDR2 FYNNEI. There are a few counts of this clonotype.

The TCR originated in a male donor with early-stage non-small cell lung cancer. V is TRBV2 and J is TRBJ1-1; D gene ambiguous. Sequencing used PBMCs, obtained at surgery. CDR3 in DNA: TGTGCCAGCACGGTAGGCTTCATGAACACTGAAGCTTTCTTT. Protein: CASTVGFMNTEAFF.